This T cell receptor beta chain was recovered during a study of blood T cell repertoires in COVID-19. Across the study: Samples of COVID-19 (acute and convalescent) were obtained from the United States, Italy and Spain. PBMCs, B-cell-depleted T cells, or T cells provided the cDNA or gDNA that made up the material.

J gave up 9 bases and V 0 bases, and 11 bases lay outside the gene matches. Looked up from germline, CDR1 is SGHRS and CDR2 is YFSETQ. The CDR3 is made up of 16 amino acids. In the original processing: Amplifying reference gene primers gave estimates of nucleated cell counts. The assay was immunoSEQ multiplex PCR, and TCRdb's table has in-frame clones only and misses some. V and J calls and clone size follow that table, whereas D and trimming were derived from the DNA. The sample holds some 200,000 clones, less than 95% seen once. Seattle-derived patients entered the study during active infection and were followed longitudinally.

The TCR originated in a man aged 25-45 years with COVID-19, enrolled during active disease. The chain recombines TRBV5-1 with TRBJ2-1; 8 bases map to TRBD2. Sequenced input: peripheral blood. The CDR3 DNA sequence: TGCGCCAGCAGCTTGGACCCGGGACTAGGGACCGGTGAGCAGTTCTTC. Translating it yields CASSLDPGLGTGEQFF.